This T cell receptor (beta chain) comes out of a study of cytomegalovirus exposure and HLA in healthy donors. Study-wide results and limits: Reports described diagnosis of cytomegalovirus status by the classifier as highly specific and sensitive. HLA-A and HLA-B allele assignments for most subjects were reportedly predicted accurately using TCR beta sequences. TRBV6-2, TRBV6-3 and some other V segments were unresolvable in 87-base-pair reads. The authors later linked a missense DCLRE1C variant to TCR beta V- and J-gene trimming.

Only a few counts were recorded for this clone. Its antigen is unidentified. The PCR had 60 Vbeta and 13 Jbeta primers. The assay was immunoSEQ multiplex PCR, and TCRdb's table has in-frame clones only and misses some. The table records about 120,000 clones, roughly 69% of them present only once. Germline-derived CDR1 and CDR2 are LGHNA and YSLEER. This CDR3 has 18 residues. V shed 3 bases, J shed 0 bases, and the junction held 12 bases outside the gene matches. V and J are TRBV4-3 and TRBJ2-3, with 7 bases matching TRBD1. The clonotype was recovered from a woman between 35 and 50 years old in good health and CMV-seropositive. The sequencing input was PBMCs. CDR3: CASSQEKTGLGSTDTQYF. The CDR3 DNA reads TGCGCCAGCAGCCAGGAAAAGACAGGGTTAGGGAGCACAGATACGCAGTATTTT.